This T cell receptor beta chain comes out of a study of cytomegalovirus exposure and HLA in healthy donors. V dropped 7 bases and J dropped 3 bases, with 10 bases sitting between them. Germline CDR1 reads SEHNR; CDR2 reads FQNEAQ (reference sequence). The CDR3 loop spans 12 amino acids. A multiplex PCR was run with 60 Vbeta primers and 13 Jbeta primers. Clones were read by immunoSEQ multiplex PCR, and TCRdb kept only the in-frame ones, dropping some. The sample includes 200,000 to 250,000 clones, roughly four fifths of them seen just once. The clonotype was recovered from a woman between 40 and 55 years old in good health and CMV-seronegative. The sample consisted of PBMCs. The chain carries TRBV7-9 and TRBJ2-7; TRBD2 might be the D (6 bases). CDR3 in amino acids: CASMRGSYEQYF. In DNA, the CDR3 is TGTGCCAGCATGCGGGGTAGCTACGAGCAGTACTTC.